This TCR beta chain was recorded in a study of T cells in Graves' hyperthyroidism and ophthalmopathy. Study information: Peripheral blood collection took place at initial diagnosis, before any treatment.

Patients having uncontrolled infection, another autoimmune disease, pregnancy or lactation were not included. Cells are PBMCs isolated from around 10 ml of fresh blood. Study-wide results and limits: Within blood appeared most thyroid clonotypes that had expanded above 0.001.

RNA transcripts were the template for amplifying TCR beta CDR3 regions. With the HTBI primer set, the TCR CDR3 went through a first round of RT-PCR. TCRdb itself ran the multiplex PCR reads through MiXCR, one entry per CDR3 protein. This sample carries about 250,000 distinct CDR3 sequences, more than 20% of them seen once, and the ten largest clones take 35% to 40%. On this clonotype: Its specificity is not known. This may be a read error: a much more frequent sequence differs by one nucleotide.

V was trimmed by 0 bases and J by 0 bases, leaving 5 bases between them. The CDR3 covers 13 residues. From germline, CDR1 is SQVTM and CDR2 ANQGSEA. The sequence derives from a woman in her thirties or forties with Graves' ophthalmopathy. V usage is TRBV29-1 and J usage is TRBJ1-2; no clear D. The sequenced sample consisted of blood. The CDR3 DNA follows: TGCAGCGTTGAAGATCGGTCTAACTATGGCTACACCTTC. It is translated as CSVEDRSNYGYTF.